This T cell receptor (beta chain) derives from a study of PD-1 blockade in classical Hodgkin lymphoma (dated by TCRdb to 2020 to 2022). As for the study more broadly: Nivolumab dosing was 3 mg/kg intravenously every 2 weeks, continuing until either disease progression or unacceptable toxicity. To define a peripheral blood immune signature of response to PD-1 blockade in classical Hodgkin lymphoma, the study combined TCR beta sequencing with CyTOF. What the work shows at the level of the full study, not this receptor alone: Newly diagnosed patients were reported to have lower baseline TCR diversity than healthy donors, and relapsed/refractory patients were reported to have lower baseline TCR diversity still. Diversity was lower in patients who began nivolumab less than 1 year after ASCT, so these patients were left out of later analyses to avoid confounding by immune reconstitution. A significant rise by C4D1 was seen in CD4+ but not CD8+ TCR diversity (p=0.0027 vs p=0.16), with the rise being most apparent in complete responders (p=0.02). The study covered only a single clinical trial cohort, and the causes of the repertoire differences, possibly disease activity or prior therapy, were still not defined. Trial patients achieving complete response had baseline diversity similar to newly diagnosed patients, whereas partial responders and progressors had significantly lower diversity.

The intended sense of this specimen's time point label: cycle 1 day 1 (C1D1), immediately before nivolumab initiation. All trial patients had relapsed after autologous stem cell transplantation, with cohorts A, B and C differing in prior brentuximab vedotin exposure. A total of approximately 51 patients with relapsed/refractory classical Hodgkin lymphoma made up the trial cohort, and each patient's best overall response was complete response, partial response or progressive disease. Single-agent nivolumab was administered to trial patients in the multi-cohort phase II CheckMate 205 trial. An independent review committee assessed best overall response using the 2007 International Working Group response criteria. PBMCs from the trial were collected at three points: immediately before nivolumab initiation (C1D1), and during therapy at cycle 2 day 1 and cycle 4 day 1. After peripheral blood was drawn into 8 mL Vacutainer Cell Preparation Tubes, PBMCs were isolated by centrifugation and then cryopreserved.

Points on this clone: It lacks a known antigen. Nothing much larger sits one base from this clone, and base qualities are not available.

The trim is 6 bases for V and 2 bases for J, with a gap of 18 bases between the germline ends. The CDR3 has 16 amino acids, counting the end cysteine and phenylalanine. Of the read, only the CDR3 DNA is kept; its 48 bases are in frame from base 1. The germline V gene yields MDHEN for CDR1 and SYDVKM for CDR2. Genomic DNA was isolated using the Qiagen DNeasy kit from unsorted PBMCs as well as from negatively selected CD4+ and CD8+ fractions. TCR beta CDR3 regions were amplified by immunoSEQ multiplex PCR using primers annealing to V and J segments. A synthetic immune receptor repertoire was used to minimize amplification bias, and any remaining bias was removed computationally after sequencing. On the study's bioinformatics: Repertoire diversity was quantified as the Shannon entropy index using custom Python scripts. The unsorted, CD4+ and CD8+ repertoires were each analyzed separately, with the exception of combined analyses, where CD4+ and CD8+ sequences were merged in silico. A clone was considered expanded if an increase in frequency of at least 2-fold after treatment relative to C1D1 was found, and a pseudocount of 0.5 was applied to clones undetected at baseline. Clones with 0 or 1 copy at C1D1 were defined as singleton clones, while clones with 2 or more copies were defined as non-singleton clones. Clones expanded in unsorted samples were labelled as CD4+, CD8+ or unknown by matching protein sequences in sorted samples from the same patient. Diversity changes from C1D1 to C4D1 were tested in paired samples using Wilcoxon tests. The immuneACCESS repertoire file appears here via TCRdb, limited to in-frame rearrangements. These files lack a portion of the clones; in checked studies, under half of the deficit traces to unresolved V genes, and the cause of the others is not known. For V, J and clone size, that table is used; D and trimming come from the DNA. This sample holds some 60,000 clones; 90% were observed only once. The ten most abundant clones make up 9.7% of the sample.

The rearrangement joined TRBV28 to TRBJ2-3; a tentative D match to TRBD2 spans 6 bases. The clonotype was recovered from a human donor with classical Hodgkin lymphoma. This specimen consisted of peripheral blood mononuclear cells (PBMCs), obtained at baseline. The bases are TGTGCCAGCAGCCCGCCCGGAGGGCGGAACACAGATACGCAGTATTTT. Its protein product is CASSPPGGRNTDTQYF.